A single sample gave rise to the 23 T cell receptor beta chains below, sequenced in a study of T cells after yellow fever vaccination. From the 5' RACE reads, TCRdb called clonotypes with MiXCR, one entry per CDR3 protein. The sample holds about 300,000 distinct CDR3 sequences, around 6.8% seen once. The starting material was PBMCs, obtained roughly seven weeks after the first yellow fever vaccination. These receptors were obtained from a man younger than 30 who received the YFV17D yellow fever vaccine.

The chain has TRBV6-1 and TRBJ1-5; D not resolved. CDR1 MNHNS and CDR2 SASEGT come from the germline V gene. The CDR3 covers 12 residues. Trimming left V 8 bases short and J 5 bases short, with 10 bases between. This chain's CDR3 is CASASGYQPQHF. The DNA of the CDR3 is TGTGCCAGCGCCTCGGGGTATCAGCCCCAGCATTTT.

The chain is built from TRBV20-1 and TRBJ2-7; weak D call: TRBD2 (5 bases). This CDR3 comprises 11 residues. Germline-derived CDR1 and CDR2 are DFQATT and SNEGSKA (reference sequence). The V end lost 6 bases, the J end lost 4 bases, and 10 bases lay between the germline ends. The CDR3, as DNA: TGCAGTGCCCCACGGGGTTACGAGCAGTACTTC. It specifies CSAPRGYEQYF.

In this sample, this clonotype turned up a few times. J is TRBJ2-7 and V is TRBV19; 9 nucleotides match TRBD2. Germline V gives CDR1 LNHDA, CDR2 SQIVND (reference sequence). The length of the CDR3 is 13 residues. Germline trimming cut 4 bases from V and 5 bases from J; bases unmatched to any gene: 3. The CDR3 loop is CASSTGLANEQYF. The CDR3 coding sequence is TGTGCCAGTAGTACGGGACTAGCAAACGAGCAGTACTTC.

The chain joins TRBV11-1 to TRBJ1-2; 7 bases align to TRBD1. J was trimmed by 7 bases and V by 1 base; bases with no gene match: 12. CDR3 size: 16 residues. Looked up from germline, CDR1 is SGHAT and CDR2 is FQDESV (reference sequence). Written as DNA, the CDR3 is TGTGCCAGCAGCTTAGTGTGGAGGGACAGTTCTTGTGGCTACACCTTC. Its protein is CASSLVWRDSSCGYTF.

This clonotype was recorded at least ten times. The chain recombines TRBV20-1 with TRBJ1-2, with TRBD1 identical over 8 bases. Germline CDR1 reads DFQATT; CDR2 reads SNEGSKA (reference sequence). CDR3 length: 12 amino acids. After removal of 6 bases from V and 4 bases from J, the junction contained 4 bases not matched to a gene. The CDR3 sequence is CSAPGQGYGYTF. The CDR3 DNA sequence: TGCAGTGCCCCAGGACAGGGCTATGGCTACACCTTC.

The CDR3 is CASSPWASGGTDTQYF. CDR3 coding DNA: TGTGCCAGCTCACCCTGGGCTAGCGGGGGGACAGATACGCAGTATTTT. The chain recombines TRBV18 with TRBJ2-3, with TRBD2 matching over 11 bases. Germline V CDR1 and CDR2: KGHSH, LQKENI. The CDR3 loop spans 16 amino acids. The J segment lost 3 bases and the V segment lost 3 bases, leaving 5 bases of the junction unmatched.

A few counts support this clonotype. The chain employs TRBV5-1 and TRBJ1-1; D unresolved. The CDR3 is 14 amino acids. The germline CDR1 and CDR2 sequences are SGHRS and YFSETQ. The V end lost 5 bases, the J end lost 2 bases, and 13 bases lay between the germline ends. CDR3 nucleotide sequence: TGCGCCAGCAGTTTTAACCCCGATAACACTGAAGCTTTCTTT. Encoded protein: CASSFNPDNTEAFF. The complete variable domain, with remaining parts taken from reference TRBV5-1 and TRBJ1-1, reads KAGVTQTPRYLIKTRGQQVTLSCSPISGHRSVSWYQQTPGQGLQFLFEYFSETQRNKGNFPGRFSGRQFSNSRSEMNVSTLELGDSALYLCASSFNPDNTEAFFGQGTRLTVV.

As concerns this clonotype: The CDR3 end shows no conserved phenylalanine or tryptophan, and so a read error is likely. No DNA is shown, since the ends of the CDR3 on it are uncertain; the CDR3 is the one TCRdb lists. The chain has TRBV4-1 and TRBJ2-1; the DNA was not compared with TRBD1, the D call given in the table. A total of 12 residues make up the CDR3, ends included. Looked up from germline, CDR1 is MGHRA and CDR2 is YSYEKL. CDR3 loop: CASSQGGGVRTV.

The rearrangement uses TRBV7-2 and TRBJ2-2; 8 positions match TRBD1. Unmatched junction bases numbered 4, after V lost 7 bases and J lost 0 bases. CDR3 length: 15 residues. Germline lookup yields CDR1 SGHTA and CDR2 FQGNSA. The CDR3 is CASILDRANTGELFF. The DNA for the CDR3 is TGTGCCAGCATCTTGGACAGGGCGAACACCGGGGAGCTGTTTTTT. Filled out from reference TRBV7-2 and TRBJ2-2, the complete variable domain reads GAGVSQSPSNKVTEKGKDVELRCDPISGHTALYWYRQSLGQGLEFLIYFQGNSAPDKSGLPSDRFSAERTGGSVSTLTIQRTQQEDSAVYLCASILDRANTGELFFGEGSRLTVL.

This clonotype has a count of ten or more. V usage is TRBV7-2 and J usage is TRBJ2-3; D gene ambiguous. V lost 4 bases to trimming and J lost 4 bases, with 6 bases between them. Germline V gene lookup returns CDR1 SGHTA and CDR2 FQGNSA. The length of the CDR3 is 12 residues. CDR3 amino acids: CASSSSPDTQYF. The CDR3 bases are TGTGCCAGCAGCTCCAGCCCAGATACGCAGTATTTT.

This clonotype was detected a few times. The genes are TRBV10-3 and TRBJ2-2; no definite D call. The CDR3 extends over 13 amino acids. Germline lookup yields CDR1 ENHRY and CDR2 SYGVKD. V was trimmed by 2 bases and J by 6 bases, leaving 7 bases between them. CDR3 loop: CAISESQAGELFF. The CDR3, as DNA: TGTGCCATCAGTGAGAGTCAAGCCGGGGAGCTGTTTTTT.

The sample holds a few counts of this clonotype. The chain links TRBV27 to TRBJ1-1; the match to TRBD1 covers 7 bases. CDR3 length: 13 amino acids. CDR1 is MNHEY, CDR2 SMNVEV, per germline (reference sequence). V shed 5 bases, J shed 8 bases, and the junction held 8 bases outside the gene matches. The CDR3 nucleotides read TGTGCCAGCAGTCCAAGGGGGCCCCACGAAGCTTTCTTT. Encoded protein: CASSPRGPHEAFF.

This clonotype came up a few times. The V call is TRBV11-2, the J call TRBJ2-7; TRBD1 matches at 9 bases. Germline loops: CDR1 SGHAT, CDR2 FQNNGV. The CDR3 is 15 amino acids. With 6 bases clipped from V and 4 bases from J, the junction kept 10 bases outside the gene matches. CDR3 in amino acids: CASSSLRQGVYEQYF. Here the CDR3 DNA reads TGTGCCAGCAGTTCGCTCCGACAGGGGGTGTACGAGCAGTACTTC. Together with reference TRBV11-2 and TRBJ2-7, the CDR3 gives the full variable domain: EAGVAQSPRYKIIEKRQSVAFWCNPISGHATLYWYQQILGQGPKLLIQFQNNGVVDDSQLPKDRFSAERLKGVDSTLKIQPAKLEDSAVYLCASSSLRQGVYEQYFGPGTRLTVT.

The V gene is TRBV20-1, the J gene TRBJ2-3, with D uncertain. Germline V gives CDR1 DFQATT, CDR2 SNEGSKA (reference sequence). The CDR3 is 13 residues long. Trimming removed 1 base at V and 1 base at J, with 6 bases between. For the CDR3, the DNA is TGCAGTGCTAGAGGAGGAGGCACAGATACGCAGTATTTT. It translates to CSARGGGTDTQYF.

The chain employs TRBV6-1 and TRBJ2-1; D remains unclear. This CDR3 has 15 residues. V lost 1 base and J 5 bases, leaving 12 bases between the germline ends. CDR1 is MNHNS and CDR2 is SASEGT in the germline V gene. In DNA form, the CDR3 reads TGTGCCAGCAGTGAAGGTGGGGTACCAAACAATGAGCAGTTCTTC. Translation gives CASSEGGVPNNEQFF.

This clonotype appeared many times. This sequence joins TRBV7-2 and TRBJ2-7; 10 positions agree with TRBD2. Germline V lookup: CDR1 SGHTA, CDR2 FQGNSA. Unmatched junction bases numbered 13, after V lost 5 bases and J lost 9 bases. The length of the CDR3 is 15 residues. The CDR3 nucleotides are TGTGCCAGCAGCCCCCACAGCGGGGGGGCTAAATGGCAGTACGTC. This sequence encodes CASSPHSGGAKWQYV.

In this sample, this clonotype turned up a few times. The rearrangement joins TRBV7-6 to TRBJ2-3; 8 bases agree with TRBD2. The CDR3 loop spans 16 amino acids. V gave up 5 bases and J gave up 1 base; unmatched junction bases: 8. CDR1 SGHVS and CDR2 FNYEAQ come from the germline V gene. The CDR3 is CASSPRGSGGTDTQYF. The DNA for the CDR3 is TGTGCCAGCAGCCCCCGAGGTAGCGGGGGCACAGATACGCAGTATTTT.

J is TRBJ1-5 and V is TRBV28; no clear D. Germline V gene sequence: CDR1 MDHEN, CDR2 SYDVKM. The CDR3 spans 15 residues. V gave up 5 bases and J gave up 5 bases, with 16 bases separating them. In DNA, the CDR3 is TGTGCCAGCAGTGCTGGATCCCCGGCAGATCAGCCCCAGCATTTT. Its protein product is CASSAGSPADQPQHF.

This clonotype was picked up a small number of times. The chain recombines TRBV29-1 with TRBJ2-7; 9 bases align to TRBD1. This CDR3 contains 15 residues. Germline values: CDR1 SQVTM, CDR2 ANQGSEA. Trimming cost V 6 bases and J 4 bases; bases outside gene matches: 13. Here the CDR3 DNA reads TGCAGCGTGAACCGCCGGGACAGGGATTTATACGAGCAGTACTTC. The encoded protein is CSVNRRDRDLYEQYF.

This clonotype was seen repeatedly, ten times or more. This chain joins TRBV7-3 and TRBJ2-2; 7 bases align to TRBD1. Trimming removed 2 bases from V and 0 bases from J; junction bases left unmatched: 0. CDR3 length equals 15 residues. In germline, CDR1 is SGHTA, CDR2 FQGTGA. CDR3 amino acids: CASSLQGANTGELFF. The CDR3 bases are TGTGCCAGCAGCTTACAGGGGGCGAACACCGGGGAGCTGTTTTTT.

This clonotype has more than one count but fewer than ten. The chain is built from TRBV5-8 and TRBJ1-1, with D possibly TRBD1 on 6 matching bases. CDR1 is SGHTS and CDR2 is YDEGEE in the germline V gene. The CDR3 runs 15 residues. Trimming removed 4 bases from V and 1 base from J, with 14 bases in between. CDR3 sequence: CASSPIRGENTEAFF. In DNA form, the CDR3 reads TGTGCCAGCAGCCCCATTAGGGGGGAGAACACTGAAGCTTTCTTT.

The table lists this clonotype with a few counts. CDR3 residues: CSAEDGVSGANVLTF. The CDR3, as DNA: TGCAGTGCAGAGGATGGAGTCTCTGGGGCCAACGTCCTGACTTTC. The chain links TRBV20-1 to TRBJ2-6; D call uncertain. CDR3 length: 15 amino acids. V was trimmed by 6 bases and J by 0 bases, leaving 12 bases between them. Looked up from germline, CDR1 is DFQATT and CDR2 is SNEGSKA (reference sequence).

CDR3 nucleotide sequence: TGTGCCAGCAGCCGGACCCGGACCGGGGAGCTGTTTTTT. Amino acids: CASSRTRTGELFF. This chain links TRBV7-9 with TRBJ2-2; D call uncertain. The CDR3 length is 13 residues. Germline loops: CDR1 SEHNR, CDR2 FQNEAQ (reference sequence). The ends were cut back, 5 bases at V and 5 bases at J, with 9 bases in the middle. The variable domain in full, with the rest retrieved from reference TRBV7-9 and TRBJ2-2, is DTGVSQNPRHKITKRGQNVTFRCDPISEHNRLYWYRQTLGQGPEFLTYFQNEAQLEKSRLLSDRFSAERPKGSFSTLEIQRTEQGDSAMYLCASSRTRTGELFFGEGSRLTVL.